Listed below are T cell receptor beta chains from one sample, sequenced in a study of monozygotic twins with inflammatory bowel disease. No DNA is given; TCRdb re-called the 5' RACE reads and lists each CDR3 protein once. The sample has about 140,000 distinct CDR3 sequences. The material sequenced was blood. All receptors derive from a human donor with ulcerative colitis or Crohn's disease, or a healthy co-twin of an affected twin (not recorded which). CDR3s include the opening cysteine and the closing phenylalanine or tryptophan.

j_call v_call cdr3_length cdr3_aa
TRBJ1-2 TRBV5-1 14 CASSSTGTDYGYTF
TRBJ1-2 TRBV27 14 CASSPTGANYGYTF
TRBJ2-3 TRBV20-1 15 CSARRDSLNFGTQYF
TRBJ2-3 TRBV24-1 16 CATSDLGTGSTDTQYF
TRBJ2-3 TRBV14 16 CASSLKGLAGRDTQYF
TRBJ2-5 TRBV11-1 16 CASSPNSGLRQETQYF
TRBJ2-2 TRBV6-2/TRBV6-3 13 CASSPINTGELFF
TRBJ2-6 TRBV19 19 CASSLRGHLEKSGANVLTF
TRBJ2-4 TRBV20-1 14 CSAKKLAGGKIQYF
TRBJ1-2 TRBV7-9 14 CASSLVTGANGYTF
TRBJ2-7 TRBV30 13 CAWSGLAGYEQYF
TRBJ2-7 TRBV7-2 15 CASSLASQATYEQYF
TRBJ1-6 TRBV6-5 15 CASSYDKSYNSPLHF
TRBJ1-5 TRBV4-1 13 CASSQDYNQPQHF
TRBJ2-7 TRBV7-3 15 CASSLGVAGVYEQYF
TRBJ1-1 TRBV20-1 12 CSARDWDTEAFF
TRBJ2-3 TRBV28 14 CASSFSGRTDTQYF
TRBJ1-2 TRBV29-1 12 CSAGEGNYGYTF
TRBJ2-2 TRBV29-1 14 CSVAARTNTGELFF
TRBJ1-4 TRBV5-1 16 CASSLMQGAPNEKLFF
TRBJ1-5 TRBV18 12 CASSPGKQPQHF
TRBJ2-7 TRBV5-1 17 CASSLTPRGQDSFGQYF
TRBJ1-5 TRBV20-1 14 CSAPYRVPDQPQHF
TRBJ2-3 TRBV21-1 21 CASSKGWEDPSLEVPRDTQYF
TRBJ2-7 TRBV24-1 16 CATSDHTGPGRYEQYF
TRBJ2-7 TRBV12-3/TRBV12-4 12 CASSGTSYEQYF